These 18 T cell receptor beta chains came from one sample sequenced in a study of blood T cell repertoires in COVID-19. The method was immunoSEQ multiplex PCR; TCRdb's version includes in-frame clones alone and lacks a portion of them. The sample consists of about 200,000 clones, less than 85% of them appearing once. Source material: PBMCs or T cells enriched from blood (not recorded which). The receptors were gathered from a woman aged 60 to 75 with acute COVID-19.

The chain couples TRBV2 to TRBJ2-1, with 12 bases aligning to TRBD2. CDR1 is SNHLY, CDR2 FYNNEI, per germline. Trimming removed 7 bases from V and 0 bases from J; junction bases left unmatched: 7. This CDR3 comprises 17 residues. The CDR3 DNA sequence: TGTGCCAGCATGGGACTAGCGGGCTGGAGCTCCTACAATGAGCAGTTCTTC. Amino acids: CASMGLAGWSSYNEQFF.

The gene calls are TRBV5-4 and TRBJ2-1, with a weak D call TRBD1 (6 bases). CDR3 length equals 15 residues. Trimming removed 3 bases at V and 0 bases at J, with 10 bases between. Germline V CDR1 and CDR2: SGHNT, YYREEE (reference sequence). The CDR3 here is CASSSDRNSYNEQFF. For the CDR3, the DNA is TGTGCCAGCAGCTCCGACAGGAACTCCTACAATGAGCAGTTCTTC.

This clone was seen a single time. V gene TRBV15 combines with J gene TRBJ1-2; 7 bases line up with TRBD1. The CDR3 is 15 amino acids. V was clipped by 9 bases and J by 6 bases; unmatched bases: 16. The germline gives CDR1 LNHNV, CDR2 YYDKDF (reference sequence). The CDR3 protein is CATQGTRQGNNGYTF. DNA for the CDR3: TGTGCCACACAAGGAACCAGACAGGGAAATAATGGCTACACCTTC.

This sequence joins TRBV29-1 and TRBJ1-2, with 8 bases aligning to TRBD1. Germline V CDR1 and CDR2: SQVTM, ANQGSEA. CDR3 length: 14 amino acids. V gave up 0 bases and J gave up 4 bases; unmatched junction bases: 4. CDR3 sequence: CSVEDAGGIYGYTF. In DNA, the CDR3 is TGCAGCGTTGAAGACGCAGGGGGCATCTATGGCTACACCTTC.

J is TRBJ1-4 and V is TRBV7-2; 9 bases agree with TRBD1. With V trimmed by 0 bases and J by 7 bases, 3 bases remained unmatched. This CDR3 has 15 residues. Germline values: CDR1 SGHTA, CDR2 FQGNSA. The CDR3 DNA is TGTGCCAGCAGCTTAGCCGGGACAGGGTTTGAAAAACTGTTTTTT. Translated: CASSLAGTGFEKLFF. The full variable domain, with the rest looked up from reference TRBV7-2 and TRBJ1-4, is GAGVSQSPSNKVTEKGKDVELRCDPISGHTALYWYRQSLGQGLEFLIYFQGNSAPDKSGLPSDRFSAERTGGSVSTLTIQRTQQEDSAVYLCASSLAGTGFEKLFFGSGTQLSVL.

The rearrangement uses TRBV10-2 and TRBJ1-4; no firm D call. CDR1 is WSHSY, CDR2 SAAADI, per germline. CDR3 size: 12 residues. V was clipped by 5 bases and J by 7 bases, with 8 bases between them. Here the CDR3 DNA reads TGCGCCAGCAGTTATTCGAGTGAAAAACTGTTTTTT. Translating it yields CASSYSSEKLFF.

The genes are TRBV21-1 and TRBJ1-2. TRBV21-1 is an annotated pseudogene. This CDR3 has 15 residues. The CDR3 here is CASNQRRVLSGGYTF. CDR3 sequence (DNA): TGTGCCAGCAACCAGAGGAGGGTTCTCAGCGGGGGCTACACCTTC.

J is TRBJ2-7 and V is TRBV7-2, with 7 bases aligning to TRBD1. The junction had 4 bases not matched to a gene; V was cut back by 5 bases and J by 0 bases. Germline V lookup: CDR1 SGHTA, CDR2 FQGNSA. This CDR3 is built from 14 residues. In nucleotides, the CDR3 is TGTGCCAGCAGCAGACAGGGCCCCTCCTACGAGCAGTACTTC. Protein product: CASSRQGPSYEQYF.

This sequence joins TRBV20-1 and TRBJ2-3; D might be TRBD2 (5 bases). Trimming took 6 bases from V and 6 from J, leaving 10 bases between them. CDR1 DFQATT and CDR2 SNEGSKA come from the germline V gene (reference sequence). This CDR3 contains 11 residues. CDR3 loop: CSAPDWDTQYF. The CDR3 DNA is TGCAGTGCCCCGGACTGGGATACGCAGTATTTT.

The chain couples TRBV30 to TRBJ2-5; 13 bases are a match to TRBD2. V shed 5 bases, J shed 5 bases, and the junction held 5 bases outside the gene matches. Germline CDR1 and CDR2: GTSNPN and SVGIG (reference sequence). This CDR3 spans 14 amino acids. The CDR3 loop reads CAWQTSGGRETQYF. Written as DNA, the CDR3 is TGTGCCTGGCAGACTAGCGGGGGGCGTGAGACCCAGTACTTC.

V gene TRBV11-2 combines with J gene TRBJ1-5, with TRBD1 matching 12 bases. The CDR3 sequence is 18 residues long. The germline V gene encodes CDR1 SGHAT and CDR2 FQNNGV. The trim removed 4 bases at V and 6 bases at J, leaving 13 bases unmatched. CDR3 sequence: CASSWGTGGLRSGQPQHF. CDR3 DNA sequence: TGTGCCAGCAGCTGGGGGACAGGGGGCCTCCGATCAGGTCAGCCCCAGCATTTT.

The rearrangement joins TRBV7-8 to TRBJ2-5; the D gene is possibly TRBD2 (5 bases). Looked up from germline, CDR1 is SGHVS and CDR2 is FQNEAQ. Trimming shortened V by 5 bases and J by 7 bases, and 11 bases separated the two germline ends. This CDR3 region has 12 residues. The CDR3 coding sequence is TGTGCCAGCAGCCTGGAGGTCGGGACCCAGTACTTC. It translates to CASSLEVGTQYF.

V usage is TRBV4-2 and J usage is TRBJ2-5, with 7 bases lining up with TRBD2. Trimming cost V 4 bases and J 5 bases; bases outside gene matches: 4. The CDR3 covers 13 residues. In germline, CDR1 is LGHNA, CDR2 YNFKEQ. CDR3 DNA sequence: TGTGCCAGCAGCCCCCACGGGGGGGAGACCCAGTACTTC. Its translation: CASSPHGGETQYF.

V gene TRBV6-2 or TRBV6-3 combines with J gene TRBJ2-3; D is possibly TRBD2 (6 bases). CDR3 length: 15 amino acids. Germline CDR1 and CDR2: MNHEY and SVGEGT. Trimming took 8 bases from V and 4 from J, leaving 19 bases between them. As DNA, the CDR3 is TGTGCCAGCGGCCGGGGCGGGGCTAGACCAGATACGCAGTATTTT. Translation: CASGRGGARPDTQYF.

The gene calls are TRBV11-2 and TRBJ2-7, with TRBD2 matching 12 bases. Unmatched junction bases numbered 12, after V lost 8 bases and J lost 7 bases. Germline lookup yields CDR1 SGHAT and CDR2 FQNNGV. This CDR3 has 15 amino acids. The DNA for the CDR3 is TGTGCCAGCTCCCCCCAGACTAGCGGGGGTCTTGAGCAGTACTTC. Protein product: CASSPQTSGGLEQYF.

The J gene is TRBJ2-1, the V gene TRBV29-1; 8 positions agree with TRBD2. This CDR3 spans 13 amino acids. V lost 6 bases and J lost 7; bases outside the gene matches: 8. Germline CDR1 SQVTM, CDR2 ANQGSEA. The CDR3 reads CSVSGGNSNEQFF. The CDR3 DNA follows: TGCAGCGTCTCGGGAGGGAATTCAAATGAGCAGTTCTTC.

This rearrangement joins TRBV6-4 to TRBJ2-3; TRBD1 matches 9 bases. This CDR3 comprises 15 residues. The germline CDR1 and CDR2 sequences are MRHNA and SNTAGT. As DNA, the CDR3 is TGTGTCACCCCCGGGACAGGGCATAGCACAGATACGCAGTATTTT. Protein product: CVTPGTGHSTDTQYF.

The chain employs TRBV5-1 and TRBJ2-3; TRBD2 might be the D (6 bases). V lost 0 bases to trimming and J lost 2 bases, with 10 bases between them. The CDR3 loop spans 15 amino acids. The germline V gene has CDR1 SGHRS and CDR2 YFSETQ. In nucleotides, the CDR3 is TGCGCCAGCAGCTTGGTCGGGACTTACACAGATACGCAGTATTTT. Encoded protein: CASSLVGTYTDTQYF.